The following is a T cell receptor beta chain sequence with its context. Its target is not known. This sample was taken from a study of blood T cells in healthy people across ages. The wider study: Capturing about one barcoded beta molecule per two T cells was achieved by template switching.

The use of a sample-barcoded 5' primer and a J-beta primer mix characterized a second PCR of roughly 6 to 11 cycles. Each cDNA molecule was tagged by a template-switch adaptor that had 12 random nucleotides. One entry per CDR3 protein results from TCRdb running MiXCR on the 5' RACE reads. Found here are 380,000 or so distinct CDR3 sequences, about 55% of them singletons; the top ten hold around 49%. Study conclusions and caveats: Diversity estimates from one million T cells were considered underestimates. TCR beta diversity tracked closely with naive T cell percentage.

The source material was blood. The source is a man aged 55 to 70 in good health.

The CDR3 DNA sequence: TGCAGCGCCCAGCAGGGATCGCAGTACTTC. Protein sequence: CSAQQGSQYF. The rearrangement joins TRBV29-1 to TRBJ2-5; a weak D match, TRBD1 (5 bases). V was clipped by 7 bases and J by 11 bases, with 14 bases between them. The germline gives CDR1 SQVTM, CDR2 ANQGSEA. The CDR3 is made up of 10 amino acids.